A single T cell receptor (beta chain) is shown here with its context. The V end was cut by 4 bases, the J end by 6 bases, with 13 bases between. The CDR3 has 13 amino acids. CDR1 and CDR2 from the germline V gene are ENHRY and SYGVKD. This sample is part of a study of blood T cell repertoires in COVID-19. For the study at large: Acute and convalescent COVID-19 samples came from the United States, Italy and Spain. Sample material is recorded as cDNA or gDNA derived from T cells, B-cell-depleted T cells, or PBMCs.

Study processing details: Reference gene primer amplification in the assay estimated nucleated cell counts. Produced via immunoSEQ multiplex PCR; TCRdb's table is partial and in-frame only. V, J and clone size reflect that table, while D and trimming were determined from the DNA. The table shows around 200,000 clones, with 86% occurring only once. The Seattle patients joined while their infection was active and were tracked longitudinally afterward. The chain uses TRBV10-3 and TRBJ2-7, with TRBD1 as a possible D gene (6 bases). Sample: peripheral blood. The sequence came from a woman aged 60-70 years with COVID-19, enrolled during active disease. The CDR3 here is CAISGQGMGEQYF. The CDR3 DNA reads TGTGCCATCAGTGGGCAGGGGATGGGCGAGCAGTACTTC.